The clone carrying this TCR beta chain rates as medium-sized. This sample stems from a study of molecular identifiers for immune sequencing clone quantification. Study-level background: In the replicates, RNA derived from about 19,000 or 110,000 naive CD8 cells was divided into five parts, and four were sequenced.

This CDR3 has 14 amino acids. CDR1 is GTSNPN, CDR2 SVGIG, per germline (reference sequence). The V gene lost 4 bases and the J gene lost 3 bases, with 12 bases spanning the gap. TCRdb re-called the PCR reads with MiXCR, one entry per CDR3 protein. The sample lists 9,500 to 15,000 distinct CDR3 sequences, 18% seen once, with 1.3% to 1.5% in the top ten. As CD8+CD4-CCR7+CD45RA+ cells, naive CD8 T cells were sorted. The sequence was obtained from a human donor in good health. Some libraries in this study had Jurkat cell RNA spiked in. The chain has TRBV30 and TRBJ1-4; TRBD1 might be the D (6 bases). Specimen: naive CD8+ T cells from blood, with Jurkat cell RNA spiked in. The subset is: FACS-sorted CD8+CD4-CCR7+CD45RA+ naive T cells. The CDR3 DNA sequence: TGTGCCTGGAACAGGGAGGGAGCTAATGAAAAACTGTTTTTT. It yields the protein CAWNREGANEKLFF.